The entry that follows covers one TCR beta chain sequence. Its antigen remains unidentified. This entry comes from a study of T cells in Graves' hyperthyroidism and ophthalmopathy. Study-wide findings and caveats: Blood also carried most thyroid clonotypes expanded above 0.001. A model built on 13 V-J features separated ophthalmopathy from stable hyperthyroidism.

Using RNA transcripts as the source, TCR beta CDR3 regions were amplified. Using the HTBI primer set, a first-round RT-PCR was run on the TCR CDR3. TCRdb re-called the multiplex PCR reads through MiXCR, storing one row per CDR3 protein. The table includes some 500,000 distinct CDR3 sequences, around 22% detected once. V lost 4 bases to trimming and J lost 3 bases, with 16 bases between them. Germline V gives CDR1 MNHNS, CDR2 SASEGT. The CDR3 has 16 residues. Not enrolled were patients with uncontrolled infection, other autoimmune disease, pregnancy or lactation. The receptor comes from a woman younger than 45 with Graves' ophthalmopathy. The material sequenced was blood. This sequence joins TRBV6-1 and TRBJ1-5; D unclear. CDR3 amino acids: CASSGTAGAPNQPQHF. The CDR3 bases are TGTGCCAGCAGTGGCACGGCAGGTGCCCCCAATCAGCCCCAGCATTTT.